A single sample gave rise to the 26 T cell receptor beta chains below, sequenced in a study of T cells after yellow fever vaccination. Each CDR3 protein is one row after TCRdb ran MiXCR on the 5' RACE reads. Among roughly 300,000 distinct CDR3 sequences listed, roughly 7.5% were seen once. Specimen: PBMCs, collected 35 to 50 days after the first yellow fever vaccination. The receptor source for this set is a man aged 18 to 35 who received the YFV17D yellow fever vaccine.

This clonotype was picked up a small number of times. This chain links TRBV4-1 with TRBJ2-5; D is uncertain. Trimming removed 0 bases from V and 7 bases from J, with 6 bases in between. This CDR3 is 12 amino acids long. In germline, CDR1 is MGHRA, CDR2 YSYEKL. The CDR3 DNA sequence: TGCGCCAGCAGCCAAGACGAAGCGACCCAGTACTTC. Encoded protein: CASSQDEATQYF.

The chain employs TRBV5-4 and TRBJ1-2; 9 bases are a match to TRBD1. V gave up 3 bases and J gave up 4 bases; unmatched junction bases: 7. The CDR3 totals 15 residues. Germline-derived CDR1 and CDR2 are SGHNT and YYREEE (reference sequence). The CDR3 sequence: CASSSQGALLYGYTF. The CDR3 DNA is TGTGCCAGCAGCTCACAGGGGGCGCTTCTCTATGGCTACACCTTC.

The chain links TRBV5-1 to TRBJ1-5; TRBD1 matches 8 bases. The CDR3 has 18 amino acids. With V trimmed by 2 bases and J by 2 bases, 12 bases remained unmatched. The germline CDR1 and CDR2 sequences are SGHRS and YFSETQ. CDR3 sequence reads: CASSLGDRETGGNQPQHF. The CDR3 DNA is TGCGCCAGCAGCTTAGGGGATCGCGAGACAGGGGGCAATCAGCCCCAGCATTTT.

The J gene is TRBJ1-2, the V gene TRBV18; no clear D. CDR1 and CDR2 (germline): KGHSH, LQKENI. V was pared by 3 bases and J by 2 bases, with 7 bases between. This CDR3 is built from 13 residues. In DNA form, the CDR3 reads TGTGCCAGCTCACCGGAACAGAACTATGGCTACACCTTC. Protein product: CASSPEQNYGYTF. Using reference TRBV18 and TRBJ1-2 for the parts outside the CDR3, the full variable domain is NAGVMQNPRHLVRRRGQEARLRCSPMKGHSHVYWYRQLPEEGLKFMVYLQKENIIDESGMPKERFSAEFPKEGPSILRIQQVVRGDSAAYFCASSPEQNYGYTFGSGTRLTVV.

This clonotype was counted a few times. The chain employs TRBV7-8 and TRBJ2-2; D might be TRBD1 (6 bases). Trimming pared 2 bases from V and 8 bases from J, leaving 12 bases between. Germline V CDR1 and CDR2: SGHVS, FQNEAQ. There are 14 residues in the CDR3. CDR3 residues: CASSLPTGLGELFF. The CDR3 DNA follows: TGTGCCAGCAGCTTACCCACAGGGCTAGGGGAGCTGTTTTTT.

This clonotype was picked up a small number of times. The chain has TRBV7-2 and TRBJ2-5, with no clear D. The CDR3 is 14 residues long. V dropped 3 bases and J dropped 2 bases, with 10 bases sitting between them. CDR1 SGHTA and CDR2 FQGNSA come from the germline V gene. CDR3 DNA: TGTGCCAGCAGCTTGTCACAGACGCAAGAGACCCAGTACTTC. It yields the protein CASSLSQTQETQYF.

The chain employs TRBV5-1 and TRBJ2-5, with unresolved D. The CDR3 sequence is 12 residues long. Looked up from germline, CDR1 is SGHRS and CDR2 is YFSETQ. Trimming pared 7 bases from V and 2 bases from J, leaving 9 bases between. CDR3 sequence: CASGSVQETQYF. For the CDR3, the DNA is TGCGCCAGCGGATCGGTGCAAGAGACCCAGTACTTC.

The chain recombines TRBV12-3 or TRBV12-4 with TRBJ1-6; possibly TRBD1 for D (5 bases). The ends were cut back, 3 bases at V and 14 bases at J, with 14 bases in the middle. The CDR3 is 13 amino acids. The CDR3 loop is CASSFNWVQALHF. The CDR3 DNA is TGTGCCAGCAGTTTTAACTGGGTACAGGCCCTCCACTTT.

This chain joins TRBV7-8 and TRBJ2-1; D not certain. Germline V CDR1 and CDR2: SGHVS, FQNEAQ. Between the trimmed V and J ends, which lost 4 bases and 7 bases, there was a span of 11 bases. This CDR3 is 13 amino acids long. The CDR3 sequence: CASSYTNGNEQFF. In DNA form, the CDR3 reads TGTGCCAGCAGCTACACCAATGGGAATGAGCAGTTCTTC.

This clonotype was counted only a few times. The chain has TRBV12-3 or TRBV12-4 and TRBJ2-1; D is unresolved. V gave up 3 bases and J gave up 4 bases, with 7 bases separating them. The CDR3 runs to 13 residues. CDR3 coding DNA: TGTGCCAGCAGTTTCTCTCTGTACAATGAGCAGTTCTTC. As protein: CASSFSLYNEQFF.

This clonotype has only a few counts. The chain couples TRBV20-1 to TRBJ2-7; D ambiguous. The V gene lost 5 bases and the J gene lost 2 bases, with 16 bases spanning the gap. Germline CDR1 is DFQATT and CDR2 is SNEGSKA (reference sequence). CDR3 length equals 14 residues. The CDR3 spells CSAGGPLNTYEQYF. The CDR3 DNA is TGCAGTGCTGGCGGACCGCTGAATACCTACGAGCAGTACTTC.

The table lists this clonotype with many counts. The chain uses TRBV14 and TRBJ1-3; D uncertain. This CDR3 has 14 amino acids. V was pared by 4 bases and J by 4 bases, with 11 bases between. Germline CDR1 is SGHDN and CDR2 is FVKESK. This CDR3 is CASSPNFGGNTIYF. The CDR3 DNA is TGTGCCAGCAGCCCCAACTTCGGGGGAAACACCATATATTTT.

The gene calls are TRBV7-2 and TRBJ2-7, with D tentatively TRBD1 (5 bases). Between the trimmed V and J ends, which lost 4 bases and 6 bases, there was a span of 13 bases. The CDR3 length is 13 residues. CDR1 and CDR2 from the germline V gene are SGHTA and FQGNSA. The CDR3 nucleotides read TGTGCCAGCAGCTCTACACCAGGGATCGAGCAGTACGTC. Protein product: CASSSTPGIEQYV.

The chain has TRBV30 and TRBJ1-4; no clear D. Trimming took off 1 base at V and 3 bases at J, with 12 bases between the two ends. This CDR3 has 15 residues. Per germline, CDR1 GTSNPN and CDR2 SVGIG (reference sequence). CDR3 sequence: CAWSAVGSANEKLFF. The CDR3 region has the DNA TGTGCCTGGAGTGCCGTCGGGTCGGCTAATGAAAAACTGTTTTTT.

This sequence joins TRBV3-1 and TRBJ1-1; D is undetermined. The length of the CDR3 is 14 residues. V was trimmed by 3 bases and J by 7 bases, leaving 15 bases between them. Germline V gene lookup returns CDR1 LGHDT and CDR2 YNNKEL (reference sequence). The CDR3 here is CASSHHSDGNEAFF. CDR3 nucleotides: TGTGCCAGCAGCCACCACTCGGACGGAAATGAAGCTTTCTTT.

Ten or more counts support this clonotype. The J gene is TRBJ2-6, the V gene TRBV6-2 or TRBV6-3; TRBD1 matches 9 bases. Trimming at V came to 5 bases and at J to 4 bases, leaving 6 bases not matched to a gene. The CDR3 sequence is 16 residues long. Germline lookup yields CDR1 MNHEY and CDR2 SVGEGT. DNA for the CDR3: TGTGCCAGCAGTACCACAGGGGGCTCCGGGGCCAACGTCCTGACTTTC. Protein sequence: CASSTTGGSGANVLTF.

The CDR3 protein is CSAKGLAGFEQFF. The CDR3 DNA follows: TGCAGTGCTAAGGGACTAGCGGGGTTTGAGCAGTTCTTC. V usage is TRBV20-1 and J usage is TRBJ2-1; 13 nucleotides agree with TRBD2. The CDR3 has 13 residues. Germline values: CDR1 DFQATT, CDR2 SNEGSKA (reference sequence). Germline trimming cut 4 bases from V and 9 bases from J; bases unmatched to any gene: 3.

The sample holds a few counts of this clonotype. V usage is TRBV5-1 and J usage is TRBJ1-3, with TRBD1 matching 7 bases. Per the germline V gene, CDR1 is SGHRS and CDR2 is YFSETQ. The CDR3 is 17 amino acids. V lost 0 bases and J lost 0; bases outside the gene matches: 6. The CDR3 loop reads CASSLAPGQISGNTIYF. The CDR3 DNA is TGCGCCAGCAGCTTGGCTCCGGGACAGATCTCTGGAAACACCATATATTTT. Variable domain in full (rest from reference TRBV5-1 and TRBJ1-3): KAGVTQTPRYLIKTRGQQVTLSCSPISGHRSVSWYQQTPGQGLQFLFEYFSETQRNKGNFPGRFSGRQFSNSRSEMNVSTLELGDSALYLCASSLAPGQISGNTIYFGEGSWLTVV.

Many counts were recorded for this clonotype. CDR3 nucleotides: TGCAGCGTAGGCCCGACAGGGGCTGGGGCCAACGTCCTGACTTTC. Amino acid sequence: CSVGPTGAGANVLTF. The chain is built from TRBV29-1 and TRBJ2-6; 8 nucleotides align to TRBD1. The CDR3 spans 15 residues. The V gene end was trimmed by 6 bases and the J gene end by 2 bases; junction bases not matched to a gene: 6. Germline V gives CDR1 SQVTM, CDR2 ANQGSEA.

The chain combines TRBV20-1 with TRBJ2-7; TRBD1 matches at 11 bases. This CDR3 has 15 amino acids. V lost 2 bases to trimming and J lost 3 bases; unmatched junction nucleotides: 6. Germline CDR1 DFQATT, CDR2 SNEGSKA (reference sequence). Here the CDR3 DNA reads TGCAGTGCTAGATCGCTGGACAGGGGGCTCTACGAGCAGTACTTC. Its translation: CSARSLDRGLYEQYF.

The chain is built from TRBV27 and TRBJ1-4; D unclear. The length of the CDR3 is 14 residues. The V gene's germline CDR1 is MNHEY and CDR2 SMNVEV (reference sequence). V lost 5 bases to trimming and J lost 7 bases, with 14 bases between them. The CDR3 coding sequence is TGTGCCAGCAGTCGAATGCCGGCTTTTGAAAAACTGTTTTTT. Encoded protein: CASSRMPAFEKLFF.

This clonotype was seen only a few times. V gene TRBV5-6 combines with J gene TRBJ1-1, with TRBD1 as a possible D gene (5 bases). The germline CDR1 and CDR2 sequences are SGHDT and YYEEEE. The ends were cut back, 5 bases at V and 5 bases at J, with 10 bases in the middle. The CDR3 is made up of 12 amino acids. Here the CDR3 DNA reads TGTGCCAGCAGGAGGGGAAGAACTGAAGCTTTCTTT. Encoded protein: CASRRGRTEAFF.

The genes are TRBV28 and TRBJ2-1; D is perhaps TRBD1 (6 bases). Trimming removed 1 base at V and 4 bases at J, with 20 bases between. There are 18 residues in the CDR3. The germline V gene encodes CDR1 MDHEN and CDR2 SYDVKM. This CDR3 reads CASSLYAGAVSIYNEQFF. CDR3 in DNA: TGTGCCAGCAGTTTATATGCAGGGGCCGTGTCCATTTACAATGAGCAGTTCTTC.

In this sample, this clonotype turned up a few times. The genes are TRBV20-1 and TRBJ1-6; D might be TRBD1 (5 bases). Germline V gene lookup returns CDR1 DFQATT and CDR2 SNEGSKA (reference sequence). The CDR3 spans 13 residues. Trimming took off 0 bases at V and 10 bases at J, with 10 bases between the two ends. The CDR3 bases are TGCAGTGCTAGAGATAGTGGGGGATCACCCCTCCACTTT. Its protein is CSARDSGGSPLHF.

This clonotype has only a few counts. The rearrangement joins TRBV7-4 to TRBJ2-3, with TRBD2 matching 11 bases. The CDR3 runs to 18 residues. With V trimmed by 5 bases and J by 0 bases, 10 bases remained unmatched. CDR1 and CDR2 (germline): SGHVT, SQSDAQ. The CDR3 is CASSPLLAGEYSTDTQYF. CDR3 in DNA: TGTGCCAGCAGCCCCCTACTAGCGGGGGAGTATAGCACAGATACGCAGTATTTT.

This clonotype was found a few times. The V call is TRBV7-9, the J call TRBJ2-5, with 8 bases identical to TRBD1. Germline V lookup: CDR1 SEHNR, CDR2 FQNEAQ (reference sequence). The CDR3 runs 12 residues. The V segment lost 8 bases and the J segment 4 bases; nucleotides outside the gene matches: 3. The CDR3 DNA reads as TGTGCCAGCGGGGACAGGCTAGAGACCCAGTACTTC. As protein: CASGDRLETQYF.